This is a list of T cell receptor beta chains from one sample in a study of T cell responses to AZD1222 COVID-19 vaccine. Clones were read by immunoSEQ multiplex PCR, and TCRdb kept only the in-frame ones, dropping some. The data hold tens of thousands of clones, with around 85% observed a single time. Source: peripheral blood, taken 28 days after the second AZD1222 dose. The source is an adult who received the AZD1222 COVID-19 vaccine. The CDR3 runs from the conserved cysteine through the conserved F or W. The D gene is left open where the match is weak. Not all rows give a size; the values are once, few, many and, for expanded clones, a class.

>14|-|TRBV19|-|TRBJ1-4
CASSQQGGNEKLFF
TGTGCCAGTAGTCAACAGGGAGGAAATGAAAAACTGTTTTTT
>12|TRBD2|TRBV29-1|-|TRBJ2-3
CSVEVAGDTQYF
TGCAGCGTTGAGGTAGCGGGAGATACGCAGTATTTT
>14|-|TRBV7-2|-|TRBJ1-5
CASSLGESNQPQHF
TGTGCCAGCAGTCTGGGGGAGAGCAATCAGCCCCAGCATTTT
>15|-|TRBV3-1/TRBV3-2|-|TRBJ2-7
CASSQWRGQPYEQYF
TGTGCCAGCAGCCAATGGCGGGGACAGCCTTACGAGCAGTACTTC
>14|TRBD1|TRBV10-3|-|TRBJ1-6
CAISAGQSNSPLHF
TGTGCCATCAGTGCGGGACAGAGTAATTCACCCCTCCACTTT
>14|-|TRBV9|-|TRBJ2-1
CASSVTGTQHEQFF
TGTGCCAGCAGCGTGACGGGGACCCAACATGAGCAGTTCTTC
>15|-|TRBV9|-|TRBJ1-1
CASSVGTLGNTEAFF
TGTGCCAGCAGCGTAGGCACCCTAGGGAACACTGAAGCTTTCTTT
>19|-|TRBV6-2/TRBV6-3|many|TRBJ2-2
CASSYPGAIPGPNTGELFF
TGTGCCAGCAGTTACCCGGGGGCGATTCCGGGACCAAATACCGGGGAGCTGTTTTTT
>17|TRBD1|TRBV18|-|TRBJ2-6
CASSPPIQGAGANVLTF
TGTGCCAGCTCACCACCCATCCAGGGGGCCGGGGCCAACGTCCTGACTTTC
>15|TRBD1|TRBV5-4|-|TRBJ2-2
CASSLGQGVGGELFF
TGTGCCAGCAGCTTGGGACAGGGGGTTGGCGGGGAGCTGTTTTTT
>23|TRBD1|TRBV28|-|TRBJ2-1
CASSFSGTGARGSEAGSYNEQFF
TGTGCCAGCAGTTTCTCCGGGACAGGGGCTAGGGGCTCGGAAGCGGGATCGTACAATGAGCAGTTCTTC
>17|TRBD2|TRBV6-2/TRBV6-3|-|TRBJ2-5
CASSRATSGRAEETQYF
TGTGCCAGCAGCCGAGCGACTAGCGGGAGGGCCGAGGAGACCCAGTACTTC
>16|-|TRBV27|-|TRBJ2-6
CASMVRPPSGANVLTF
TGTGCCAGCATGGTACGCCCCCCCTCTGGGGCCAACGTCCTGACTTTC
>11|-|TRBV29-1|-|TRBJ1-1
CSVTQGTEAFF
TGCAGCGTAACACAGGGCACTGAAGCTTTCTTT
>14|TRBD1|TRBV29-1|-|TRBJ2-7
CSANSGTGIYEQYF
TGCAGCGCCAACTCCGGGACAGGTATCTACGAGCAGTACTTC
>13|TRBD2|TRBV30|-|TRBJ2-7
CASTRGRADEQYF
TGTGCTTCCACCCGCGGGAGGGCCGACGAGCAGTACTTC
>13|-|TRBV5-6|-|TRBJ1-1
CASSGTENTEAFF
TGTGCCAGCAGCGGGACGGAGAACACTGAAGCTTTCTTT
>15|-|TRBV27|-|TRBJ1-5
CASSPWTGSNQPQHF
TGTGCCAGCAGCCCCTGGACTGGCAGCAATCAGCCCCAGCATTTT
>16|TRBD2|TRBV7-9|-|TRBJ2-5
CASSSRGLAGGETQYF
TGTGCCAGCAGCTCCCGTGGGCTAGCGGGAGGCGAGACCCAGTACTTC
>16|-|TRBV9|-|TRBJ1-6
CASSGGVQGGNSPLHF
TGTGCCAGCAGCGGGGGGGTACAGGGTGGCAATTCACCCCTCCACTTT
>15|TRBD1|TRBV19|-|TRBJ1-2
CASTGGQTRNYGYTF
TGTGCCAGTACCGGGGGACAGACTCGAAACTATGGCTACACCTTC
>16|TRBD1|TRBV3-1/TRBV3-2|-|TRBJ2-1
CASSPAVPGGYNEQFF
TGTGCCAGCAGCCCGGCAGTACCAGGGGGCTACAATGAGCAGTTCTTC
>14|TRBD1|TRBV19|once|TRBJ2-3
CASSIPGQSNTQYF
TGTGCCAGTAGTATCCCGGGACAGTCTAATACGCAGTATTTT
>17|-|TRBV6-2/TRBV6-3|-|TRBJ1-4
CASSYVPLGRINEKLFF
TGTGCCAGCAGTTATGTCCCCCTAGGGCGGATTAATGAAAAACTGTTTTTT
>13|-|TRBV2|-|TRBJ2-2
CASRKTETGELFF
TGTGCCAGCAGAAAGACAGAAACCGGGGAGCTGTTTTTT
>14|TRBD2|TRBV5-1|few|TRBJ2-2
CASSYGGGTGELFF
TGCGCCAGCAGTTACGGCGGGGGAACCGGGGAGCTGTTTTTT
>15|-|TRBV15|-|TRBJ1-4
CATSRARLTNEKLFF
TGTGCCACCAGCAGAGCCCGGCTTACTAATGAAAAACTGTTTTTT
>17|TRBD2|TRBV27|-|TRBJ2-7
CASSLVSGRTRAYEQYF
TGTGCCAGCAGTTTAGTTAGCGGGAGGACAAGAGCATACGAGCAGTACTTC
>13|-|TRBV7-3|-|TRBJ2-2
CASRSTGTGELFF
TGTGCCAGCAGGTCGACAGGTACCGGGGAGCTGTTTTTT
>11|-|TRBV20-1|-|TRBJ2-5
CSASNQETQYF
TGCAGTGCTAGTAACCAAGAGACCCAGTACTTC
>14|-|TRBV4-2|-|TRBJ1-1
CASGSTTANTEAFF
TGTGCCAGCGGGAGTACGACAGCAAACACTGAAGCTTTCTTT
>17|TRBD2|TRBV9|-|TRBJ2-1
CASSVDTRAGAYNEQFF
TGTGCCAGCAGCGTAGATACTAGGGCGGGGGCCTACAATGAGCAGTTCTTC
>15|-|TRBV7-2|-|TRBJ2-1
CASSLDGSSYNEQFF
TGTGCCAGCAGCTTAGACGGGAGCTCCTACAATGAGCAGTTCTTC
>14|-|TRBV9|-|TRBJ1-4
CASSGPVGGEKLFF
TGTGCCAGCAGCGGGCCCGTCGGGGGGGAAAAACTGTTTTTT
>15|-|TRBV5-1|-|TRBJ2-5
CASSLLGTNQETQYF
TGCGCCAGCAGCTTATTAGGGACAAATCAAGAGACCCAGTACTTC
>14|-|TRBV19|-|TRBJ2-7
CASSRGGIGNEQYF
TGTGCCAGTAGCAGGGGAGGGATAGGGAACGAGCAGTACTTC
>13|-|TRBV12-3/TRBV12-4|-|TRBJ1-5
CASSFLRDQPQHF
TGTGCCAGCAGTTTTCTTAGGGATCAGCCCCAGCATTTT
>14|-|TRBV5-1|-|TRBJ2-7
CASSLYPGVYEQYF
TGCGCCAGCAGCTTGTATCCAGGGGTCTACGAGCAGTACTTC
>15|-|TRBV18|-|TRBJ1-1
CASSPLDEANTEAFF
TGTGCCAGCTCACCCCTTGATGAAGCGAACACTGAAGCTTTCTTT
>15|TRBD1|TRBV6-5|-|TRBJ1-1
CASSYSGTGNTEAFF
TGTGCCAGCAGTTACTCCGGGACAGGGAACACTGAAGCTTTCTTT
>16|TRBD1|TRBV6-2/TRBV6-3|-|TRBJ2-5
CASSKAGQGVRETQYF
TGTGCCAGCAGTAAAGCGGGACAGGGGGTACGGGAGACCCAGTACTTC
>13|-|TRBV11-3|-|TRBJ1-1
CASSFARDTEAFF
TGTGCCAGCAGCTTTGCGAGGGACACTGAAGCTTTCTTT
>13|TRBD2|TRBV29-1|-|TRBJ2-7
CSVVGGSFYEQYF
TGCAGCGTTGTAGGCGGGAGTTTCTACGAGCAGTACTTC
>13|-|TRBV29-1|-|TRBJ1-3
CSVWTDSGNTIYF
TGCAGCGTGTGGACGGACTCTGGAAACACCATATATTTT
>14|-|TRBV5-5|-|TRBJ2-7
CASSWSGVGYEQYF
TGTGCCAGCAGCTGGAGTGGGGTGGGCTACGAGCAGTACTTC
>16|-|TRBV28|-|TRBJ2-7
CASSYGIQTSSYEQYF
TGTGCCAGCAGTTATGGGATCCAAACTAGCTCCTACGAGCAGTACTTC
>15|TRBD2|TRBV27|once|TRBJ2-7
CASSLKPSGRYEQYF
TGTGCCAGCAGTTTAAAGCCTAGCGGGAGATACGAGCAGTACTTC
>14|-|TRBV4-2|once|TRBJ2-2
CASSPNRDTGELFF
TGTGCCAGCAGCCCCAACAGAGACACCGGGGAGCTGTTTTTT
>14|-|TRBV4-3|-|TRBJ2-1
CASSPHPNGYEQFF
TGCGCCAGCAGCCCGCATCCAAATGGCTATGAGCAGTTCTTC
>14|TRBD2|TRBV9|-|TRBJ2-7
CASTPGLAGVEQYF
TGTGCCAGTACACCGGGACTAGCGGGAGTAGAGCAGTACTTC
>15|-|TRBV25-1|-|TRBJ1-5
CASSDKAGPPGSQHF
TGTGCCAGCAGTGACAAGGCTGGACCGCCAGGGTCCCAGCATTTT
>13|-|TRBV28|-|TRBJ1-4
CASNQEPNEKLFF
TGTGCCAGCAACCAGGAGCCTAATGAAAAACTGTTTTTT
>15|-|TRBV2|-|TRBJ2-3
CASSPARSLTYTQYF
TGTGCCAGCAGTCCCGCTCGGTCGCTAACCTATACGCAGTATTTT
>16|-|TRBV5-6|-|TRBJ2-7
CASSLVGGGKSYEQYF
TGTGCCAGCAGCTTGGTAGGGGGCGGGAAATCTTACGAGCAGTACTTC
>14|-|TRBV18|-|TRBJ1-3
CATAPGISGNTIYF
TGTGCCACCGCCCCCGGGATCTCTGGAAACACCATATATTTT
>15|-|TRBV4-1|-|TRBJ1-5
CASSQDGGSGQPQHF
TGCGCCAGCAGCCAAGATGGGGGCTCAGGGCAGCCCCAGCATTTT